These 27 T cell receptor beta chains originate from one sample sequenced in a study of OX40 agonist ivuxolimab in advanced cancers. Produced via immunoSEQ multiplex PCR; TCRdb's table is partial and in-frame only. The data show fewer than 95,000 clones, over 80% seen once. Sequencing used CD4+ or CD8+ T cells sorted from blood, obtained in a trial of the OX40 agonist ivuxolimab. These receptors originate from an adult with an advanced solid tumor such as melanoma, head and neck, liver or kidney cancer.

The chain combines TRBV4-1 with TRBJ2-3; 14 nucleotides agree with TRBD2. V trimming: 3 bases; J trimming: 5 bases; junction bases outside the gene matches: 7. CDR3 size: 17 residues. From germline, CDR1 is MGHRA and CDR2 YSYEKL. CDR3 in DNA: TGCGCCAGCAGCCAGCTGACTAGCGGGAGGGTTGTAGATACGCAGTATTTT. Protein sequence: CASSQLTSGRVVDTQYF.

The genes are TRBV9 and TRBJ2-1, with 7 bases that match TRBD2. J was trimmed by 3 bases and V by 0 bases; bases with no gene match: 3. This CDR3 contains 15 residues. Per the germline V gene, CDR1 is SGDLS and CDR2 is YYNGEE. The CDR3 DNA reads TGTGCCAGCAGCGTAGGGGCGGGAGTCTACAATGAGCAGTTCTTC. This sequence encodes CASSVGAGVYNEQFF.

V usage is TRBV4-3 and J usage is TRBJ1-4, with D maybe TRBD1 (5 bases). The CDR3 extends over 16 amino acids. CDR1 is LGHNA, CDR2 YSLEER, per germline. Trimming removed 1 base at V and 11 bases at J, with 20 bases between. Here the CDR3 reads CASSQGAGTQGGKLFF. CDR3 DNA: TGCGCCAGCAGCCAAGGGGCCGGGACTCAGGGAGGCAAACTGTTTTTT.

The chain employs TRBV14 and TRBJ2-3; D ambiguous. Germline V gives CDR1 SGHDN, CDR2 FVKESK. This CDR3 comprises 15 residues. Trimming pared 1 base from V and 2 bases from J, leaving 10 bases between. DNA of the CDR3: TGTGCCAGCAGCCAAGTGGTTCGGGCCACAGATACGCAGTATTTT. Translating gives CASSQVVRATDTQYF.

About this clone itself: Distinct nucleotide sequences in the sample also encode this CDR3. The gene calls are TRBV5-1 and TRBJ2-2; 10 bases are a match to TRBD2. The CDR3 is made up of 16 amino acids. V lost 0 bases, J lost 2 bases, and 1 base stayed unmatched. Germline assignment: CDR1 SGHRS and CDR2 YFSETQ. The CDR3 bases are TGCGCCAGCAGCTTGGGGACTAGCGGTAACACCGGGGAGCTGTTTTTT. It specifies CASSLGTSGNTGELFF.

This clone came up a few times. The rearrangement joins TRBV12-5 to TRBJ1-1; TRBD1 might be the D (5 bases). This CDR3 comprises 11 residues. CDR1 LGHNT and CDR2 FRNRAP come from the germline V gene. The V and J ends lost 1 base and 11 bases respectively, with 8 bases between them. The CDR3 bases are TGTGCTAGTGGTTTGGCCGGGGACGCTTTCTTT. Translation gives CASGLAGDAFF. Together with reference TRBV12-5 and TRBJ1-1, the CDR3 gives the full variable domain: DARVTQTPRHKVTEMGQEVTMRCQPILGHNTVFWYRQTMMQGLELLAYFRNRAPLDDSGMPKDRFSAEMPDATLATLKIQPSEPRDSAVYFCASGLAGDAFFGQGTRLTVV.

The rearrangement joins TRBV7-2 to TRBJ1-4; maybe TRBD1 (5 bases). The V end was cut by 6 bases, the J end by 8 bases, with 16 bases between. The germline CDR1 and CDR2 sequences are SGHTA and FQGNSA. This CDR3 is 14 amino acids long. Here the CDR3 DNA reads TGTGCCAGCAGACCTCAGGGAGAAGGGGAAAAACTGTTTTTT. Amino acids: CASRPQGEGEKLFF.

The chain employs TRBV4-2 and TRBJ2-1; D may match TRBD1 or TRBD2 (5 bases each). The V gene lost 5 bases and the J gene lost 9 bases, with 17 bases spanning the gap. The CDR3 contains 14 residues. Germline V gene data show CDR1 as LGHNA and CDR2 as YNFKEQ. The CDR3 protein is CASSKNQGSGEQFF. In DNA, the CDR3 is TGTGCCAGCAGCAAAAACCAGGGAAGCGGTGAGCAGTTCTTC.

In its sample, this clone was seen once. This sequence joins TRBV19 and TRBJ1-2; 12 bases align to TRBD1. V shed 5 bases, J shed 3 bases, and the junction held 10 bases outside the gene matches. Germline V lookup: CDR1 LNHDA, CDR2 SQIVND (reference sequence). This CDR3 comprises 17 residues. CDR3 DNA: TGTGCCAGTAGTCCCGGGACAGGGGGCTTCCAGGACTATGGCTACACCTTC. Its protein is CASSPGTGGFQDYGYTF.

The gene calls are TRBV5-8 and TRBJ2-7, with 8 bases that match TRBD1. This CDR3 contains 14 residues. Germline V gene data show CDR1 as SGHTS and CDR2 as YDEGEE. V shed 0 bases, J shed 6 bases, and the junction held 5 bases outside the gene matches. The DNA for the CDR3 is TGTGCCAGCAGCTTGGTGGACAGGGCTGGCGAGCAGTACTTC. Amino acid sequence: CASSLVDRAGEQYF. The whole variable domain, remainder taken from reference TRBV5-8 and TRBJ2-7, is EAGVTQSPTHLIKTRGQQATLRCSPISGHTSVYWYQQALGLGLQFLLWYDEGEERNRGNFPPRFSGRQFPNYSSELNVNALELEDSALYLCASSLVDRAGEQYFGPGTRLTVT.

This rearrangement joins TRBV18 to TRBJ2-7; D is perhaps TRBD1 (6 bases). Germline CDR1 and CDR2: KGHSH and LQKENI. V was cut by 2 bases and J by 3 bases, with 11 bases left in between. This CDR3 is built from 14 residues. The chain's CDR3 is CASSPIQGIYEQYF. In DNA form, the CDR3 reads TGTGCCAGCTCACCAATACAGGGAATCTACGAGCAGTACTTC.

V usage is TRBV25-1 and J usage is TRBJ2-4; 11 bases map to TRBD2. This CDR3 contains 16 residues. Germline V lookup: CDR1 MGHDK, CDR2 SYGVNS. J was trimmed by 0 bases and V by 3 bases; bases with no gene match: 1. The CDR3 is CASSDGTSGAKNIQYF. DNA for the CDR3: TGTGCCAGCAGTGACGGGACTAGCGGAGCCAAAAACATTCAGTACTTC.

The chain has TRBV4-2 and TRBJ2-1; either TRBD1 or TRBD2 may supply D (5 bases each). The V gene lost 5 bases and the J gene lost 14 bases, with 16 bases spanning the gap. The germline gives CDR1 LGHNA, CDR2 YNFKEQ. This CDR3 region has 12 residues. The CDR3 protein is CASSYSGTREFF. CDR3 in DNA: TGTGCCAGCAGCTATTCCGGGACCCGGGAGTTCTTC.

V gene TRBV10-3 combines with J gene TRBJ2-3, with D hard to call. Germline V gene lookup returns CDR1 ENHRY and CDR2 SYGVKD. V gave up 7 bases and J gave up 0 bases, with 14 bases separating them. The CDR3 consists of 15 residues. This chain's CDR3 is CAINVWHTSTDTQYF. CDR3 sequence (DNA): TGTGCCATCAACGTGTGGCACACCAGCACAGATACGCAGTATTTT.

The gene calls are TRBV20-1 and TRBJ2-3; no clear D gene. Trimming took off 1 base at V and 5 bases at J, with 4 bases between the two ends. Germline CDR1 DFQATT, CDR2 SNEGSKA (reference sequence). The CDR3 totals 11 residues. This CDR3 reads CSARVGDTQYF. The CDR3 DNA is TGCAGTGCTAGAGTCGGAGATACGCAGTATTTT.

The chain is built from TRBV7-8 and TRBJ2-7; the D is unclear. The germline CDR1 and CDR2 sequences are SGHVS and FQNEAQ. The CDR3 has 15 amino acids. Trimming removed 2 bases at V and 2 bases at J, with 13 bases between. The CDR3 DNA is TGTGCCAGCAGCTTAAATATGGAGTTCACCTACGAGCAGTACTTC. Amino acid sequence: CASSLNMEFTYEQYF.

The CDR3, as DNA: TGTGCCAGCAGCTTCGGGAGATACAATGAGCAGTTCTTC. Amino acids: CASSFGRYNEQFF. The chain uses TRBV7-2 and TRBJ2-1; a weak D match, TRBD2 (6 bases). Germline CDR1 SGHTA, CDR2 FQGNSA. CDR3 length: 13 amino acids. Trimming cost V 3 bases and J 4 bases, with 7 bases left between them.

The chain employs TRBV5-1 and TRBJ2-3; the D gene is possibly TRBD2 (6 bases). Looked up from germline, CDR1 is SGHRS and CDR2 is YFSETQ. V lost 5 bases and J lost 4, with 20 bases in between. The CDR3 sequence is 16 residues long. CDR3: CASSPGGGEVSDTQYF. CDR3 coding DNA: TGCGCCAGCAGTCCGGGCGGCGGGGAGGTATCAGATACGCAGTATTTT.

The chain links TRBV18 to TRBJ2-2; D gene ambiguous. Germline V gene data show CDR1 as KGHSH and CDR2 as LQKENI. The CDR3 sequence is 13 residues long. Trimming removed 4 bases from V and 5 bases from J, with 8 bases in between. The CDR3 protein is CASSREMTGELFF. The CDR3 DNA reads as TGTGCCAGCTCACGTGAAATGACCGGGGAGCTGTTTTTT.

The rearrangement links TRBV19 to TRBJ1-2; D gene ambiguous. This CDR3 spans 13 amino acids. The V gene lost 3 bases and the J gene lost 0 bases, with 5 bases spanning the gap. Germline loops: CDR1 LNHDA, CDR2 SQIVND (reference sequence). The CDR3 loop is CASSISANYGYTF. The CDR3 DNA sequence: TGTGCCAGTAGTATTTCAGCTAACTATGGCTACACCTTC. The variable domain in full, completed from reference TRBV19 and TRBJ1-2, reads DGGITQSPKYLFRKEGQNVTLSCEQNLNHDAMYWYRQDPGQGLRLIYYSQIVNDFQKGDIAEGYSVSREKKESFPLTVTSAQKNPTAFYLCASSISANYGYTFGSGTRLTVV.

The chain links TRBV7-6 to TRBJ2-1, with D tentatively TRBD1 (6 bases). The germline gives CDR1 SGHVS, CDR2 FNYEAQ. Trimming shortened V by 4 bases and J by 2 bases, and 15 bases separated the two germline ends. CDR3 size: 16 residues. In nucleotides, the CDR3 is TGTGCCAGCAGCTCAACCGGGACACCGACCTACAATGAGCAGTTCTTC. This gives the protein CASSSTGTPTYNEQFF.

The genes are TRBV19 and TRBJ1-4; D is uncertain. Germline CDR1 LNHDA, CDR2 SQIVND (reference sequence). V gave up 6 bases and J gave up 5 bases, with 22 bases separating them. The CDR3 consists of 17 residues. The CDR3 reads CASRSGFERNYNEKLFF. The CDR3 DNA reads TGTGCCAGTAGATCCGGTTTCGAGAGGAACTACAATGAAAAACTGTTTTTT.

Written as DNA, the CDR3 is TGCGCCAGCAGCTTGGGGACAGCCCTTAATAATGAAAAACTGTTTTTT. This sequence encodes CASSLGTALNNEKLFF. The rearrangement uses TRBV5-1 and TRBJ1-4; possibly TRBD1 for D (6 bases). The germline gives CDR1 SGHRS, CDR2 YFSETQ. Trimming stripped 0 bases from V and 4 bases from J, with 13 bases between. The CDR3 length is 16 residues.

V usage is TRBV4-2 and J usage is TRBJ2-1, with unresolved D. CDR1 is LGHNA, CDR2 YNFKEQ, per germline. This CDR3 has 15 amino acids. Trimming stripped 0 bases from V and 4 bases from J, with 10 bases between. Here the CDR3 DNA reads TGTGCCAGCAGCCAAGATCCGGGCGAATACAATGAGCAGTTCTTC. This gives the protein CASSQDPGEYNEQFF.

The chain joins TRBV11-3 to TRBJ1-5, with TRBD1 as a possible D gene (5 bases). Trimming removed 8 bases at V and 2 bases at J, with 16 bases between. Germline V gene sequence: CDR1 SGHNT, CDR2 YENEEA. The CDR3 has 15 amino acids. As DNA, the CDR3 is TGTGCCAGCGCCTTAGGCGGGGGGGGCAATCAGCCCCAGCATTTT. It translates to CASALGGGGNQPQHF. The whole variable domain, remainder taken from reference TRBV11-3 and TRBJ1-5, is EAGVVQSPRYKIIEKKQPVAFWCNPISGHNTLYWYLQNLGQGPELLIRYENEEAVDDSQLPKDRFSAERLKGVDSTLKIQPAELGDSAVYLCASALGGGGNQPQHFGDGTRLSIL.

This CDR3 is CASSPQGLAGEGSEQFF. The CDR3 nucleotides read TGTGCCAGCAGCCCCCAGGGACTAGCGGGAGAAGGGAGTGAGCAGTTCTTC. The chain employs TRBV5-4 and TRBJ2-1, with 14 bases aligning to TRBD2. The CDR3 has 17 residues. Per the germline V gene, CDR1 is SGHNT and CDR2 is YYREEE (reference sequence). Trimming at V came to 4 bases and at J to 9 bases, leaving 12 bases not matched to a gene.

The chain carries TRBV19 and TRBJ1-1; D remains unclear. The CDR3 is 13 amino acids. V was shortened by 6 bases and J by 2 bases, with 10 bases between the two germline ends. Looked up from germline, CDR1 is LNHDA and CDR2 is SQIVND (reference sequence). The CDR3 DNA is TGTGCCAGTAGACCCCGACGTAACACTGAAGCTTTCTTT. It is translated as CASRPRRNTEAFF.